A single sample is the source of the 8 T cell receptor beta chains below, sequenced in a study of cytomegalovirus exposure and HLA in healthy donors. Primers included in the PCR were 60 Vbeta and 13 Jbeta primers. Sequencing used immunoSEQ multiplex PCR; TCRdb keeps in-frame clones, though not all of them. The table lists about 120,000 clones, around four fifths of them singletons. Sequencing input: PBMCs. The receptors shown here come from a man aged 25 to 40 in good health and CMV-seropositive.

V gene TRBV7-6 combines with J gene TRBJ1-1; D possibly corresponds to TRBD1 (5 bases). This CDR3 comprises 14 residues. Germline V gene lookup returns CDR1 SGHVS and CDR2 FNYEAQ. V was cut by 0 bases and J by 4 bases, with 9 bases left in between. The DNA of the CDR3 is TGTGCCAGCAGCTTAGCCCCAGGGTTCACTGAAGCTTTCTTT. Its protein product is CASSLAPGFTEAFF.

J is TRBJ1-4 and V is TRBV28, with 7 bases aligning to TRBD1. Unmatched junction bases numbered 13, after V lost 5 bases and J lost 10 bases. The CDR3 spans 15 residues. Germline CDR1 and CDR2: MDHEN and SYDVKM. The CDR3: CASSPIGTATGKLFF. The CDR3, as DNA: TGTGCCAGCAGTCCAATCGGGACAGCTACAGGAAAACTGTTTTTT.

V is TRBV7-3 and J is TRBJ2-2; 7 positions agree with TRBD2. Unmatched junction bases numbered 10, after V lost 5 bases and J lost 7 bases. The CDR3 is 15 amino acids. Per germline, CDR1 SGHTA and CDR2 FQGTGA. Here the CDR3 DNA reads TGTGCCAGCAGCCCCAGACTAGCTTCCGTCGGGGAGCTGTTTTTT. It yields the protein CASSPRLASVGELFF.

The chain recombines TRBV2 with TRBJ1-5; 12 positions agree with TRBD1. With V trimmed by 6 bases and J by 2 bases, 5 bases remained unmatched. This CDR3 comprises 16 residues. Germline lookup yields CDR1 SNHLY and CDR2 FYNNEI. CDR3 DNA sequence: TGTGCCAGCAGCGGGACAGGGGGCGTAGGCAATCAGCCCCAGCATTTT. Residues: CASSGTGGVGNQPQHF.

The V and J genes are TRBV6-1 and TRBJ2-7; TRBD1 agrees at 8 bases. The CDR3 runs to 14 residues. Per the germline V gene, CDR1 is MNHNS and CDR2 is SASEGT. After removal of 11 bases from V and 6 bases from J, the junction contained 15 bases not matched to a gene. CDR3: CAHSGQGIRGEQYF. CDR3 in DNA: TGTGCCCACTCCGGACAGGGCATACGAGGCGAGCAGTACTTC.

V and J are TRBV19 and TRBJ2-2; TRBD2 matches at 8 bases. The CDR3 extends over 18 amino acids. The ends lost 4 bases at V and 4 bases at J; junction bases unmatched: 14. Germline V gene sequence: CDR1 LNHDA, CDR2 SQIVND (reference sequence). Here the CDR3 reads CASSTQAGGGAVTGELFF. CDR3 nucleotide sequence: TGTGCCAGTAGTACCCAGGCGGGGGGTGGGGCGGTCACCGGGGAGCTGTTTTTT.

This sequence joins TRBV6-5 and TRBJ2-5; TRBD1 matches at 8 bases. The J call may be mistaken, given a closer DNA end match to TRBJ2-7. Germline-derived CDR1 and CDR2 are MNHEY and SVGAGI. CDR3 length equals 15 residues. CDR3 sequence: CASSYSGTGFYEQYF. DNA of the CDR3: TGTGCCAGCAGTTACTCAGGGACAGGATTTTACGAGCAGTACTTC.

This clone came up a few times. The chain joins TRBV11-2 to TRBJ2-1, with TRBD1 as a possible D gene (6 bases). V was shortened by 5 bases and J by 14 bases, with 16 bases between the two germline ends. The germline V gene encodes CDR1 SGHAT and CDR2 FQNNGV. The CDR3 runs 12 residues. The CDR3 sequence is CASSPRGYREFF. CDR3 nucleotide sequence: TGTGCCAGCAGCCCCAGGGGCTATCGGGAGTTCTTC.